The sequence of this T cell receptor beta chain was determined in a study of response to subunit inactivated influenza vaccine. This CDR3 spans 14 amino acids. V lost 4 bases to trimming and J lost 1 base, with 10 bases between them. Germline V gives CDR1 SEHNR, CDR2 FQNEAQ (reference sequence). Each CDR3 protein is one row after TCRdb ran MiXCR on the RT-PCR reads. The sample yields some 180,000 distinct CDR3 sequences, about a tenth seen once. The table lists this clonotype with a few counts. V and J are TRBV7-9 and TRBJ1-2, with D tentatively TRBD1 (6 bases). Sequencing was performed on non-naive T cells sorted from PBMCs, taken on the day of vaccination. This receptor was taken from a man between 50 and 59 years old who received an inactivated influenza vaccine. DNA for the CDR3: TGTGCCAGCAGCTCAGGGGTGCTTAACTATGGCTACACCTTC. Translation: CASSSGVLNYGYTF.